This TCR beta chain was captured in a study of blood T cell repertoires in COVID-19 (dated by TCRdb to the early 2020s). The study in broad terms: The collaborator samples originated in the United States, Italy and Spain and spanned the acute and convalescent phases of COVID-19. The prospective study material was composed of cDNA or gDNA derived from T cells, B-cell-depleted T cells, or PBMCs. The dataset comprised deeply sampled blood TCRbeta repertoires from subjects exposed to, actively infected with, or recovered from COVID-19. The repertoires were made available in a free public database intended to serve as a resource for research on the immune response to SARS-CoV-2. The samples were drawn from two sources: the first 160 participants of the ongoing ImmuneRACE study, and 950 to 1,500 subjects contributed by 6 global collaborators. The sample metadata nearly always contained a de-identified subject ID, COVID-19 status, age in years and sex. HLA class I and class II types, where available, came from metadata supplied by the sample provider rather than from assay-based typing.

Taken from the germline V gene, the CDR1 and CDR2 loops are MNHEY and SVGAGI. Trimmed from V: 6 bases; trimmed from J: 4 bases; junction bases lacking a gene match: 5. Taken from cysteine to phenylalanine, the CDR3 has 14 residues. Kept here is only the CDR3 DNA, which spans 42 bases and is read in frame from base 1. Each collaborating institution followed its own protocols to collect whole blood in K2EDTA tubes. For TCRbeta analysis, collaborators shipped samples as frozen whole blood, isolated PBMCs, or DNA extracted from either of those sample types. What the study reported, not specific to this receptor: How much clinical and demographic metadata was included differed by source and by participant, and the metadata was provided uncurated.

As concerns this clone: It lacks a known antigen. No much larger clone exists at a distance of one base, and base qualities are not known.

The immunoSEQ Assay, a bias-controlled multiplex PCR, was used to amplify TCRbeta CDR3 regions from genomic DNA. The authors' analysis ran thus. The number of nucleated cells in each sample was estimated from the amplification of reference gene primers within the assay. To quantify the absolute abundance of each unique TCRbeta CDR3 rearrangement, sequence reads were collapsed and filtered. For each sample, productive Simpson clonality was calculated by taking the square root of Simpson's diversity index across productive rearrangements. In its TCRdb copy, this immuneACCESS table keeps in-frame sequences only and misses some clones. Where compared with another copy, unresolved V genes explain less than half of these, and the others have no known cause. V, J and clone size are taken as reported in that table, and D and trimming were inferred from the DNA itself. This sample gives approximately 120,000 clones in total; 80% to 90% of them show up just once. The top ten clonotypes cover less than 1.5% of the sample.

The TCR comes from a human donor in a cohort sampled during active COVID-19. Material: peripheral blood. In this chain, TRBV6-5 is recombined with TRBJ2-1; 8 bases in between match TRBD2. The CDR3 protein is CASRSGGPYNEQFF. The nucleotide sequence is TGTGCCAGCAGAAGCGGGGGCCCATACAATGAGCAGTTCTTC.